A selection of T cell receptor beta chains follows, all from one sample in a study of regulatory T cells in long-lasting Graves disease. TCRdb redid the calling of the multiplex PCR reads with MiXCR, one entry per CDR3 protein. This table holds 400,000 to 500,000 distinct CDR3 sequences, about 15% found once. These records were also assigned to another study, of T cells in Graves' hyperthyroidism and ophthalmopathy.

The starting material was peripheral blood mononuclear cells (PBMCs), obtained at new diagnosis, from a patient treated with antithyroid drugs. These receptors originate from a middle-aged woman with Graves disease. Both conserved end residues are trimmed from each CDR3. Each record gives: V gene, CDR3 length, D gene, CDR3 protein. The D gene is left open where the match is weak.

V gene: TRBV12-3/TRBV12-4
CDR3 length: 9
D gene: -
CDR3 protein: ASTKGDDGT

V gene: TRBV18
CDR3 length: 13
D gene: -
CDR3 protein: ASSPPGGQQETQY

V gene: TRBV12-3/TRBV12-4
CDR3 length: 10
D gene: -
CDR3 protein: ASSPFTAEQY

V gene: TRBV28
CDR3 length: 11
D gene: -
CDR3 protein: ASSFGWVTEAF

V gene: TRBV11-3
CDR3 length: 15
D gene: -
CDR3 protein: ASSFPRGGVAKNIQY

V gene: TRBV2
CDR3 length: 13
D gene: TRBD2
CDR3 protein: ASNILAGGTDTQY

V gene: TRBV3-1
CDR3 length: 12
D gene: -
CDR3 protein: ASSPGAGTYEQY

V gene: TRBV2
CDR3 length: 13
D gene: -
CDR3 protein: ASRIGGAANEKLF

V gene: TRBV19
CDR3 length: 14
D gene: -
CDR3 protein: ASSIGAGFGTGELF

V gene: TRBV12-3/TRBV12-4
CDR3 length: 12
D gene: -
CDR3 protein: ASSSSKPAYEQY

V gene: TRBV27
CDR3 length: 12
D gene: -
CDR3 protein: ASSLQAYVEEQY

V gene: TRBV28
CDR3 length: 13
D gene: -
CDR3 protein: ASSPGAVRYNEQF

V gene: TRBV28
CDR3 length: 11
D gene: -
CDR3 protein: ASSFGHSQPQH

V gene: TRBV10-1
CDR3 length: 13
D gene: TRBD1
CDR3 protein: ASSDGTAYSYEQY

V gene: TRBV7-9
CDR3 length: 11
D gene: -
CDR3 protein: ASSLPTWDTQY

V gene: TRBV12-3/TRBV12-4
CDR3 length: 9
D gene: -
CDR3 protein: ASRKKNTIY

V gene: TRBV15
CDR3 length: 14
D gene: TRBD1
CDR3 protein: ATSRFGGQETYEQY

V gene: TRBV10-3
CDR3 length: 12
D gene: TRBD1
CDR3 protein: AISGQGLNTEAF

V gene: TRBV12-3/TRBV12-4
CDR3 length: 11
D gene: -
CDR3 protein: ASRKMADTEAF

V gene: TRBV7-2
CDR3 length: 13
D gene: -
CDR3 protein: ASSLGSASTDTQY

V gene: TRBV3-1
CDR3 length: 12
D gene: -
CDR3 protein: ASSQERGAAEAF

V gene: TRBV19
CDR3 length: 13
D gene: -
CDR3 protein: ASSDDRDSGNTIY

V gene: TRBV5-1
CDR3 length: 13
D gene: -
CDR3 protein: ASSSGPRNTGELF

V gene: TRBV27
CDR3 length: 11
D gene: -
CDR3 protein: ASSLSSPYEQY

V gene: TRBV20-1
CDR3 length: 15
D gene: TRBD2
CDR3 protein: SASDTSGSPAYNEQF

V gene: TRBV24-1
CDR3 length: 12
D gene: -
CDR3 protein: ATSDFRQNNEQF

V gene: TRBV20-1
CDR3 length: 11
D gene: -
CDR3 protein: SARDQNNQPQH

V gene: TRBV6-2/TRBV6-3
CDR3 length: 13
D gene: -
CDR3 protein: ASNPHGPGTDTQY

V gene: TRBV9
CDR3 length: 12
D gene: -
CDR3 protein: ASSVGGTGNIQY

V gene: TRBV20-1
CDR3 length: 12
D gene: TRBD2
CDR3 protein: SAWLTSGKYTQY

V gene: TRBV6-2/TRBV6-3
CDR3 length: 13
D gene: -
CDR3 protein: ASTLYSSGSETQY

V gene: TRBV3-1
CDR3 length: 11
D gene: -
CDR3 protein: ASSGGLPYEQY

V gene: TRBV9
CDR3 length: 14
D gene: -
CDR3 protein: ASSPHQTGFDTEAF

V gene: TRBV24-1
CDR3 length: 11
D gene: -
CDR3 protein: ATSDTNGETQY

V gene: TRBV6-1
CDR3 length: 12
D gene: -
CDR3 protein: ASSRSTGNTEAF

V gene: TRBV27
CDR3 length: 11
D gene: -
CDR3 protein: ASSFDSNNEQF

V gene: TRBV6-1
CDR3 length: 12
D gene: -
CDR3 protein: ASTLRRSTTEAF

V gene: TRBV2
CDR3 length: 13
D gene: TRBD1
CDR3 protein: ASKWDRHSNQPQH

V gene: TRBV7-9
CDR3 length: 13
D gene: TRBD2
CDR3 protein: ASIVGTSGFNEQF

V gene: TRBV27
CDR3 length: 12
D gene: -
CDR3 protein: ASSFRGSSYEQY

V gene: TRBV19
CDR3 length: 12
D gene: -
CDR3 protein: ASRGGRGRETQY

V gene: TRBV27
CDR3 length: 10
D gene: -
CDR3 protein: ASRTGALGYT

V gene: TRBV11-1
CDR3 length: 15
D gene: -
CDR3 protein: ASSLNPVGSGHNEQF

V gene: TRBV11-1
CDR3 length: 18
D gene: TRBD2
CDR3 protein: ASLGKAVSSGRKNTGELF

V gene: TRBV5-1
CDR3 length: 12
D gene: TRBD1
CDR3 protein: ASSHGRTGGEQY

V gene: TRBV20-1
CDR3 length: 15
D gene: TRBD1
CDR3 protein: SANRGTLRYCNQPQH